One T cell receptor beta chain is described in this entry. The target antigen is unknown. Whenever a sample was processed, at least 6.5 million PBMCs were isolated. Total RNA extraction produced at least 6 micrograms (per sample) for the study. The data derive from a study of blood T cells in healthy people across ages. Study at large: Per every two T cells, about one barcoded beta molecule was captured by template switching. Notes on the study in general: Age showed a roughly linear inverse relationship with TCR beta diversity per million T cells.

A second roughly 6 to 12 cycle PCR used barcoded and J-beta primers. Via MiXCR, TCRdb re-called the 5' RACE reads, giving one row per CDR3 protein. The sample has 780,000 or so distinct CDR3 sequences; around three fifths are singletons. Germline V gives CDR1 MNHEY, CDR2 SVGEGT. The CDR3 sequence is 16 residues long. The source is a man aged 35-49 years in good health. Specimen: blood. The chain carries TRBV6-2 or TRBV6-3 and TRBJ2-5, with D possibly matching TRBD2 (7 bases). The end of the DNA is better explained by TRBJ2-7, so the J call may be wrong. CDR3 DNA: TGTGCCAGCAGATCCCCCGGGGGCGGGAGAACCTACGAGCAGTACTTC. Translated, it gives CASRSPGGGRTYEQYF.